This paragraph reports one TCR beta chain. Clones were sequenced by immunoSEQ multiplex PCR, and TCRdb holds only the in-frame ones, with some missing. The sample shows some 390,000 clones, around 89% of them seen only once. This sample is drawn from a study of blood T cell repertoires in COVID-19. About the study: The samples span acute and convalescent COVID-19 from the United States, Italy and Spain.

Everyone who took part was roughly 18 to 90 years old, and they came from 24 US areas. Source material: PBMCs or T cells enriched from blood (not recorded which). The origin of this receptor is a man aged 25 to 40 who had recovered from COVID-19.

In DNA, the CDR3 is TGTGCCAGCAGCCAAGGGGACAGTCCCAATCAGCCCCAGCATTTT. As protein: CASSQGDSPNQPQHF. V usage is TRBV3-1 (or the pseudogene TRBV3-2) and J usage is TRBJ1-5, with 7 bases matching TRBD1. The germline CDR1 and CDR2 sequences are LGHDT and YNNKEL (reference sequence). V was clipped by 1 base and J by 3 bases; unmatched bases: 3. The CDR3 has 15 amino acids.